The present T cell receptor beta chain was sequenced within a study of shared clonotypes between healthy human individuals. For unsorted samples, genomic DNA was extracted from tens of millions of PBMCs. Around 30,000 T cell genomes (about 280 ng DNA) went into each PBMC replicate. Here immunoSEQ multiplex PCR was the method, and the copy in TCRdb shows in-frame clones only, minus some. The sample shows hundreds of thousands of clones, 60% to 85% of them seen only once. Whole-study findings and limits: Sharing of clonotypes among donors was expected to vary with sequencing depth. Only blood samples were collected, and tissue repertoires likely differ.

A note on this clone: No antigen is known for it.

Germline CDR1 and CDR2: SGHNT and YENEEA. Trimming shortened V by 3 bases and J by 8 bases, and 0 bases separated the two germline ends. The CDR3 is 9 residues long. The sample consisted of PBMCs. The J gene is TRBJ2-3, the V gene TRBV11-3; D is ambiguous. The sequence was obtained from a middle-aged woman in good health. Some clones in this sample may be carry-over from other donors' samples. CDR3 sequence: CASSFTQYF. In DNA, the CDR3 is TGTGCCAGCAGCTTTACGCAGTATTTT.